What follows is one T cell receptor (beta chain) and its context. The sample contains more than one DNA sequence encoding this CDR3. This sample's treatment: roughly 20 received Ad26.COV2.S at low or high dose, single or two shots; about 5 received placebo; per-sample allocation not given. Sampling took place 63 days after the first vaccine or placebo injection. The data stem from a study of Ad26.COV2.S vaccination and SARS-CoV-2 variants. Overall study context: Once, or twice with 56 days between doses, Ad26.COV2.S was given intramuscularly.

Clones were read by immunoSEQ multiplex PCR, and TCRdb kept only the in-frame ones, dropping some. The sample contains around 350,000 clones, roughly 81% of which appear only once. The V gene lost 0 bases and the J gene lost 1 base, with 10 bases spanning the gap. Per the germline V gene, CDR1 is SGHRS and CDR2 is YFSETQ. CDR3 size: 15 residues. The clonotype originates from a person aged 18-60 years who received the Ad26.COV2.S COVID-19 vaccine or a placebo. The chain combines TRBV5-1 with TRBJ1-1, with a possible D match to TRBD1 (6 bases). The source material was peripheral blood, sampled in a trial of Ad26.COV2.S vaccine versus placebo. Written as DNA, the CDR3 is TGCGCCAGCAGCTTGGAAGGCAGGGGGAACACTGAAGCTTTCTTT. The encoded protein is CASSLEGRGNTEAFF.